This T cell receptor beta chain was sequenced during a study of T cells in Graves' hyperthyroidism and ophthalmopathy. This CDR3 is built from 14 residues. The junction had 6 bases not matched to a gene; V was cut back by 0 bases and J by 7 bases. The germline gives CDR1 SGHAT, CDR2 FQNNGV. Regarding the study as a whole: Clonotypes that were expanded in thyroid above 0.001 mostly appeared in blood too.

This clonotype was seen ten or more times. Its antigen is as yet unknown. Amplified TCR beta CDR3 regions derived from RNA transcripts. First-round RT-PCR of the TCR CDR3 relied on the HTBI primer set. TCRdb itself ran the multiplex PCR reads through MiXCR, one entry per CDR3 protein. The sample shows about 290,000 distinct CDR3 sequences, 15% to 20% of them seen only once. The TCR sequence derives from a man aged 50-59 years with Graves' ophthalmopathy. This chain uses TRBV11-2 with TRBJ2-7; TRBD1 agrees at 7 bases. Source material: blood. In DNA form, the CDR3 reads TGTGCCAGCAGCTTAGAGGGGACAGCGCTGGAGCAGTACTTC. Amino acids: CASSLEGTALEQYF.